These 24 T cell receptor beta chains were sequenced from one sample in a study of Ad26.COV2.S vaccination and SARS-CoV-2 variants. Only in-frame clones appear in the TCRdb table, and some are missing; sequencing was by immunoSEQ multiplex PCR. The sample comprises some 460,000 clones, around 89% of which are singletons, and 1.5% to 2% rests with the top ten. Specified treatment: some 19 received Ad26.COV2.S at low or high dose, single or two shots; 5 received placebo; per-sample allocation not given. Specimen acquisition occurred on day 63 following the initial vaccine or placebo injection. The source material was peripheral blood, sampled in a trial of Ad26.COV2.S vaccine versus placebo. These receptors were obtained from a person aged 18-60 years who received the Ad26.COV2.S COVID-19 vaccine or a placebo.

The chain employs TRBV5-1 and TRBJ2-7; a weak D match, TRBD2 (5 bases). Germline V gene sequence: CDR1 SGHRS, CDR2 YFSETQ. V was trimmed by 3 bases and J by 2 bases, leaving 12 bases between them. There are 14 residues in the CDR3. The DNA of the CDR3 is TGCGCCAGCAGCTGGGAGCGAACCACCTACGAGCAGTACTTC. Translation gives CASSWERTTYEQYF. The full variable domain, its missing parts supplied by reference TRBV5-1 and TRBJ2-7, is KAGVTQTPRYLIKTRGQQVTLSCSPISGHRSVSWYQQTPGQGLQFLFEYFSETQRNKGNFPGRFSGRQFSNSRSEMNVSTLELGDSALYLCASSWERTTYEQYFGPGTRLTVT.

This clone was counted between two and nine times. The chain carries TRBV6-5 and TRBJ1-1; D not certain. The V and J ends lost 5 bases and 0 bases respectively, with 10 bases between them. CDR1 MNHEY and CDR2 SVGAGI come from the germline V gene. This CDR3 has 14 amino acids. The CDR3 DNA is TGTGCCAGCAGTCTGGAGCGCATGAACACTGAAGCTTTCTTT. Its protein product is CASSLERMNTEAFF.

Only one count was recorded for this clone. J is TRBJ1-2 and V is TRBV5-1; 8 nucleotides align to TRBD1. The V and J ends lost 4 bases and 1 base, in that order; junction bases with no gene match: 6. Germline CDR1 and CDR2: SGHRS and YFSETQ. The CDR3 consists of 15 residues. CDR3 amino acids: CASSPDRGFNYGYTF. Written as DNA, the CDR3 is TGCGCCAGCAGCCCAGACAGGGGTTTTAACTATGGCTACACCTTC.

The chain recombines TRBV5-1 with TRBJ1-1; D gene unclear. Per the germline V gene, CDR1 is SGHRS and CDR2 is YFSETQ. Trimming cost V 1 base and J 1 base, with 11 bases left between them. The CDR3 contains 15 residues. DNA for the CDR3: TGCGCCAGCAGCTTGAATCAGGCGAGGAACACTGAAGCTTTCTTT. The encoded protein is CASSLNQARNTEAFF.

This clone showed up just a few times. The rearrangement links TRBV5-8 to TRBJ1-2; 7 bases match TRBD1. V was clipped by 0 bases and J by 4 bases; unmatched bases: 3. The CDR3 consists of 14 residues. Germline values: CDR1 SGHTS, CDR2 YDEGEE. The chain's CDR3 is CASSLDRGIYGYTF. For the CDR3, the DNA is TGTGCCAGCAGCTTGGACAGGGGTATCTATGGCTACACCTTC.

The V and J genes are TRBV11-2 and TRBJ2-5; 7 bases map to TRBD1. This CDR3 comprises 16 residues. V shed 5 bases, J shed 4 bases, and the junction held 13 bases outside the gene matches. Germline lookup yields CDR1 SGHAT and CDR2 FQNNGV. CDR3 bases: TGTGCCAGCAGCCCCTGGCCCGGGACAGAAACAGAGACCCAGTACTTC. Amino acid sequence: CASSPWPGTETETQYF.

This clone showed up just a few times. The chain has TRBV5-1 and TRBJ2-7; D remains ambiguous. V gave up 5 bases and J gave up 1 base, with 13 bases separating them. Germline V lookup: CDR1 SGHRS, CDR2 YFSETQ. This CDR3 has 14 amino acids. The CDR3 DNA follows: TGCGCCAGCAGTTCCGAACCGGGTTCCTACGAGCAGTACTTC. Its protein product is CASSSEPGSYEQYF.

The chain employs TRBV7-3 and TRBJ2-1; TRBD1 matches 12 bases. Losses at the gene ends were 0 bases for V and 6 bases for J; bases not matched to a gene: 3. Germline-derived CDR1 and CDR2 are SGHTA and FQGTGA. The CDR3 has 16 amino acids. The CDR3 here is CASSLTGQGAINEQFF. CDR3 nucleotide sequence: TGTGCCAGCAGCTTAACGGGACAGGGGGCTATCAATGAGCAGTTCTTC.

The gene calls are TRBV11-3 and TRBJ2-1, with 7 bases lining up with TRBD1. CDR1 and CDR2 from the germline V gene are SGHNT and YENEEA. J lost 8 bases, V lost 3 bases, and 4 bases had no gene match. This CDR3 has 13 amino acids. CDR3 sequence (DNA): TGTGCCAGCAGCTTTAACAGGGGCTATGAGCAGTTCTTC. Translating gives CASSFNRGYEQFF.

CDR3 bases: TGTGCCAGCAGCCGTGGACTAGCGGGGGGCGTAGGATCCTACAATGAGCAGTTCTTC. Protein product: CASSRGLAGGVGSYNEQFF. The chain joins TRBV7-8 to TRBJ2-1, with 14 bases lining up with TRBD2. The CDR3 spans 19 residues. V dropped 5 bases and J dropped 1; count of bases not matched to a gene: 10. Looked up from germline, CDR1 is SGHVS and CDR2 is FQNEAQ.

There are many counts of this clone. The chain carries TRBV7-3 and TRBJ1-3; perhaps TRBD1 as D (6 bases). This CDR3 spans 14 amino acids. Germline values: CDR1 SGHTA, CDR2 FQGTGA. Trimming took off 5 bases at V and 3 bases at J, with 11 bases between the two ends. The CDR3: CASSEQGGGNTIYF. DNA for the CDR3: TGTGCCAGCAGCGAACAGGGAGGTGGAAACACCATATATTTT.

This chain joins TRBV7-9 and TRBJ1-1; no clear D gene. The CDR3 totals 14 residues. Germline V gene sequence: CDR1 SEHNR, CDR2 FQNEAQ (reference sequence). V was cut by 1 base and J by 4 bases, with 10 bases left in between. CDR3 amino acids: CASSLDGVGTEAFF. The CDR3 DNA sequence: TGTGCCAGCAGCTTAGACGGGGTAGGCACTGAAGCTTTCTTT.

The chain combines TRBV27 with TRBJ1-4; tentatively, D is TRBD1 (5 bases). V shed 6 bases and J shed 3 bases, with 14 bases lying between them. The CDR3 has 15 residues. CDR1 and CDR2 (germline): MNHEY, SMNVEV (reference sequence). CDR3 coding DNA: TGTGCCAGCAGCTCTCCTGGGGGATCTAATGAAAAACTGTTTTTT. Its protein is CASSSPGGSNEKLFF. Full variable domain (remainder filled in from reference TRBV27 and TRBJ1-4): EAQVTQNPRYLITVTGKKLTVTCSQNMNHEYMSWYRQDPGLGLRQIYYSMNVEVTDKGDVPEGYKVSRKEKRNFPLILESPSPNQTSLYFCASSSPGGSNEKLFFGSGTQLSVL.

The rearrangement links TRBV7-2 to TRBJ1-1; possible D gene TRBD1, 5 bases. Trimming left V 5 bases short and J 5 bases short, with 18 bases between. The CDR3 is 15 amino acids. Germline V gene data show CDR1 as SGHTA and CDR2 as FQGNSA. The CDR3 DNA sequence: TGTGCCAGCAGCATCCATCCCAGGGAAGGAACTGAAGCTTTCTTT. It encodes CASSIHPREGTEAFF. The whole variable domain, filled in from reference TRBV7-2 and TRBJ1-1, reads GAGVSQSPSNKVTEKGKDVELRCDPISGHTALYWYRQSLGQGLEFLIYFQGNSAPDKSGLPSDRFSAERTGGSVSTLTIQRTQQEDSAVYLCASSIHPREGTEAFFGQGTRLTVV.

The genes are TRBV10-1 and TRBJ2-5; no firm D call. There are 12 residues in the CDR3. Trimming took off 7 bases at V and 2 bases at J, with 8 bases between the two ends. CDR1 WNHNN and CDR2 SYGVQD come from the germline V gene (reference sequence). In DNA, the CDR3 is TGCGCCAGCACCGCCGGGCAAGAGACCCAGTACTTC. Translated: CASTAGQETQYF.

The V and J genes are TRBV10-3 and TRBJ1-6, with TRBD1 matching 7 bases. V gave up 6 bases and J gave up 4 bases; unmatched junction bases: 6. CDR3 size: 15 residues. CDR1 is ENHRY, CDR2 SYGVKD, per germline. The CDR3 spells CAISASQGYNSPLHF. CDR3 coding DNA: TGTGCCATCAGCGCTTCACAGGGGTATAATTCACCCCTCCACTTT.

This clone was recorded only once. The CDR3 region is CASSKRGQGATNYGYTF. The CDR3 DNA sequence: TGTGCCAGTAGTAAAAGGGGACAGGGGGCAACGAACTATGGCTACACCTTC. The rearrangement links TRBV19 to TRBJ1-2; TRBD1 matches 12 bases. The CDR3 runs to 17 residues. Unmatched junction bases numbered 8, after V lost 4 bases and J lost 2 bases. Germline values: CDR1 LNHDA, CDR2 SQIVND (reference sequence).

CDR3 in DNA: TGTGCCAGCAGTTACTCGGGCGTAGCTAACTATGGCTACACCTTC. Amino acid sequence: CASSYSGVANYGYTF. The chain links TRBV6-5 to TRBJ1-2, with D unclear. V shed 0 bases and J shed 0 bases, with 8 bases lying between them. This CDR3 contains 15 residues. Looked up from germline, CDR1 is MNHEY and CDR2 is SVGAGI.

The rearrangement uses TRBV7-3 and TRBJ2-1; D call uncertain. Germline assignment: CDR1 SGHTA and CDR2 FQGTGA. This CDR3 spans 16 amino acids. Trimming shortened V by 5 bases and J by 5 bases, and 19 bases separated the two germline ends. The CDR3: CASSQGPTDGDNEQFF. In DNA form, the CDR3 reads TGTGCCAGCAGCCAAGGACCTACCGATGGCGACAATGAGCAGTTCTTC.

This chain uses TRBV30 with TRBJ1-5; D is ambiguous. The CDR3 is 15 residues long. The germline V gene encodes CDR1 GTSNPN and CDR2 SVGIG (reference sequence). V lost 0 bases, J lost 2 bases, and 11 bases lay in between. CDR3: CAWSVSNKGNQPQHF. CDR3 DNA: TGTGCCTGGAGTGTATCCAATAAGGGCAATCAGCCCCAGCATTTT.

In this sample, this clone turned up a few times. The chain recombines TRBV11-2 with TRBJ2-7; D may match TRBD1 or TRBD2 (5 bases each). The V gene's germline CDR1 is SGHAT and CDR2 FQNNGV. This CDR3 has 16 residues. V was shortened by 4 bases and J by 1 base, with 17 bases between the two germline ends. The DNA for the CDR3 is TGTGCCAGCAGCTGGCATACGGGACGGCTGTCCTACGAGCAGTACTTC. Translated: CASSWHTGRLSYEQYF.

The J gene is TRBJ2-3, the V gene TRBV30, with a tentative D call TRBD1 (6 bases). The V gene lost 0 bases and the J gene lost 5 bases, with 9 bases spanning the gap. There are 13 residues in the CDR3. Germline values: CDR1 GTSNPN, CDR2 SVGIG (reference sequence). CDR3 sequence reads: CAWSVGARDTQYF. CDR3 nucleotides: TGTGCCTGGAGTGTGGGGGCCAGAGATACGCAGTATTTT.

The DNA for the CDR3 is TGCGCCAGCAGCCCGACAAGACACTACAATGAGCAGTTCTTC. Residues: CASSPTRHYNEQFF. The chain recombines TRBV5-1 with TRBJ2-1, with D unclear. Germline loops: CDR1 SGHRS, CDR2 YFSETQ. There are 14 residues in the CDR3. The V gene lost 4 bases and the J gene lost 3 bases, with 11 bases spanning the gap.

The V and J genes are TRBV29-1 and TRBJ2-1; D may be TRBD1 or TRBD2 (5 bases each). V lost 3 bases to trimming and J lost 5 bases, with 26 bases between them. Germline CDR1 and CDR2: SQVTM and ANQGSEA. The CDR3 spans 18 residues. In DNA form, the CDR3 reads TGCAGCGTTGATCCCCAGCCCGAAGGCCAGTGGGGGAACAATGAGCAGTTCTTC. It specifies CSVDPQPEGQWGNNEQFF.